Below are 9 T cell receptor beta chains sequenced from a single sample in a study of cytotoxic CD8 clonotypes in ibrutinib-treated CLL (dated by TCRdb to the early 2020s). This specimen's time point label, per the study, means: approximately eleven months on ibrutinib. The library came from the immunoSEQ multiplex PCR assay. Entries here come from immuneACCESS through TCRdb and include only in-frame sequences with V and J called. Some clones fail to appear in such tables; in the studies checked, an unresolved V gene covers under half of the shortfall, and the cause of the remainder is unknown. Within this sample are some 63,000 clones, with 90% of them counted one time only. The ten largest clonotypes hold 3.1% of the sample. This specimen consisted of PBMCs, obtained after 12 months of ibrutinib treatment. These receptors were collected from a human donor with chronic lymphocytic leukemia.

The V call is TRBV27, the J call TRBJ1-1; TRBD1 matches at 8 bases. Germline V gene sequence: CDR1 MNHEY, CDR2 SMNVEV (reference sequence). V shed 5 bases and J 0 bases; nucleotides not matched to a gene: 5. This CDR3 comprises 15 residues. CDR3 DNA: TGTGCCAGCAGTGCATGGACAGGGCTGAACACTGAAGCTTTCTTT. It specifies CASSAWTGLNTEAFF.

This chain uses TRBV11-1 with TRBJ2-1, with D perhaps TRBD1 (5 bases). CDR1 is SGHAT, CDR2 FQDESV, per germline (reference sequence). The CDR3 extends over 16 amino acids. The V and J ends lost 2 bases and 2 bases respectively, with 13 bases between them. The CDR3 region has the DNA TGTGCCAGCAGCTTATCGAGACGGACAACCTACAATGAGCAGTTCTTC. This translates into CASSLSRRTTYNEQFF.

The genes are TRBV2 and TRBJ2-1, with 9 nucleotides matching TRBD2. Germline values: CDR1 SNHLY, CDR2 FYNNEI. J lost 6 bases, V lost 8 bases, and 2 bases had no gene match. The CDR3 totals 12 residues. The CDR3 reads CASWGLANEQFF. CDR3 nucleotide sequence: TGTGCCAGCTGGGGACTAGCCAATGAGCAGTTCTTC.

V usage is TRBV9 and J usage is TRBJ2-3; 8 positions agree with TRBD2. Trimming removed 0 bases from V and 4 bases from J; junction bases left unmatched: 4. The V gene's germline CDR1 is SGDLS and CDR2 YYNGEE. This CDR3 has 15 residues. CDR3 sequence: CASSVAGGPADTQYF. The CDR3 DNA follows: TGTGCCAGCAGCGTAGCGGGAGGGCCCGCAGATACGCAGTATTTT.

This clone was observed once. The rearrangement links TRBV27 to TRBJ2-1; unclear D gene. The CDR3 totals 15 residues. V lost 2 bases, J lost 4 bases, and 12 bases lay in between. Germline V lookup: CDR1 MNHEY, CDR2 SMNVEV (reference sequence). CDR3 sequence (DNA): TGTGCCAGCAGTTTAGCGGCGGAAACTTACAATGAGCAGTTCTTC. Amino acids: CASSLAAETYNEQFF.

The rearrangement joins TRBV5-8 to TRBJ2-1; 14 bases map to TRBD2. The CDR3 runs 15 residues. In germline, CDR1 is SGHTS, CDR2 YDEGEE. J gave up 7 bases and V 4 bases, and 4 bases lay outside the gene matches. This CDR3 is CASSLGTSGSNEQFF. The CDR3 bases are TGTGCCAGCAGCCTCGGGACTAGCGGGAGTAATGAGCAGTTCTTC.

J is TRBJ2-1 and V is TRBV7-7, with TRBD1 as a possible D gene (6 bases). The CDR3 runs 13 residues. V was shortened by 1 base and J by 9 bases, with 10 bases between the two germline ends. Germline V gene lookup returns CDR1 SSHAT and CDR2 FNYEAQ (reference sequence). CDR3 nucleotide sequence: TGTGCCAGCAGCTTAGACAGGGACGGTGAGCAGTTCTTC. Translated, it gives CASSLDRDGEQFF.

The rearrangement uses TRBV5-4 and TRBJ2-5, with D possibly being TRBD1 or TRBD2 (5 bases each). The V and J ends lost 8 bases and 3 bases respectively, with 20 bases between them. CDR1 and CDR2 from the germline V gene are SGHNT and YYREEE (reference sequence). CDR3 length: 15 residues. The DNA of the CDR3 is TGTGCCAGTACTACCTTGGGACGTTTAGAAGAGACCCAGTACTTC. This encodes CASTTLGRLEETQYF.

The chain has TRBV18 and TRBJ2-2, with 15 bases lining up with TRBD2. The J segment lost 1 base and the V segment lost 3 bases, leaving 9 bases of the junction unmatched. Germline V gene sequence: CDR1 KGHSH, CDR2 LQKENI. The CDR3 loop spans 20 amino acids. CDR3 DNA sequence: TGTGCCAGCTCACCGGGACTAGCGGGAGGACCGCACGAGAACACCGGGGAGCTGTTTTTT. Its translation: CASSPGLAGGPHENTGELFF.